The 27 T cell receptor beta chains reported below all come from one sample, sequenced in a study of cytomegalovirus exposure and HLA in healthy donors (dated by TCRdb to the late 2010s). Library preparation was by the immunoSEQ multiplex PCR assay. For the multiplex PCR, a mixture combining 60 forward primers for TCR Vbeta segments and 13 reverse primers for TCR Jbeta segments was used. Held by TCRdb, this immuneACCESS table contains in-frame sequences only and omits some clones. Under half of the omission traces to an unresolved V gene where checked; the cause of the rest is unknown. The sample table lists some 120,000 clones, roughly 75% of them with a count of one. Of the sample, less than 6.5% is held by the ten largest clones. The sample consisted of PBMCs. The receptors were sampled from a man aged 30-40 years in good health and CMV-seronegative.

This chain joins TRBV5-1 and TRBJ2-1, with TRBD2 as a possible D gene (6 bases). Trimming stripped 5 bases from V and 6 bases from J, with 21 bases between. The germline V gene has CDR1 SGHRS and CDR2 YFSETQ. CDR3 length: 16 amino acids. CDR3 in amino acids: CASRNGGSGSGNEQFF. The CDR3 DNA reads TGCGCCAGCAGAAATGGAGGGAGCGGTTCTGGCAATGAGCAGTTCTTC.

The V call is TRBV4-2, the J call TRBJ1-2, with a possible D match to TRBD1 (5 bases). The V end lost 0 bases, the J end lost 4 bases, and 15 bases lay between the germline ends. The CDR3 contains 16 residues. In germline, CDR1 is LGHNA, CDR2 YNFKEQ. The CDR3 DNA reads as TGTGCCAGCAGCCAAGATATCTCGCAGGGCCGCTATGGCTACACCTTC. This translates into CASSQDISQGRYGYTF.

The J gene is TRBJ2-5, the V gene TRBV6-5; 9 positions agree with TRBD1. TRBJ2-7 explains the end of the DNA better; the J call may be wrong. CDR1 is MNHEY, CDR2 SVGAGI, per germline. CDR3 length: 15 amino acids. In nucleotides, the CDR3 is TGTGCCAGCAGTTCGAGGACAGGGGCCTACTACGAGCAGTACTTC. Its translation: CASSSRTGAYYEQYF.

Here the CDR3 DNA reads TGTGCCAGCAGTGATATCCTGGGGGGAGTTAACTATGGCTACACCTTC. Its protein product is CASSDILGGVNYGYTF. V and J are TRBV6-1 and TRBJ1-2; maybe TRBD1 (5 bases). Trimming took 3 bases from V and 1 from J, leaving 15 bases between them. Germline V gives CDR1 MNHNS, CDR2 SASEGT. The CDR3 covers 16 residues.

This rearrangement joins TRBV2 to TRBJ2-4; maybe TRBD2 (6 bases). The CDR3 is 13 residues long. Germline V gene sequence: CDR1 SNHLY, CDR2 FYNNEI. The ends were cut back, 4 bases at V and 8 bases at J, with 12 bases in the middle. The CDR3 loop is CASSGAGGHIQYF. CDR3 nucleotide sequence: TGTGCCAGCAGTGGGGCCGGGGGTCACATTCAGTACTTC.

J is TRBJ2-7 and V is TRBV5-1, with 8 bases that match TRBD2. Germline loops: CDR1 SGHRS, CDR2 YFSETQ. The CDR3 is 15 residues long. V lost 2 bases, J lost 1 base, and 5 bases stayed unmatched. The CDR3 here is CASSFSGGRSYEQYF. The DNA for the CDR3 is TGCGCCAGCAGCTTTTCAGGCGGGAGGTCCTACGAGCAGTACTTC. Filled out from reference TRBV5-1 and TRBJ2-7, the complete variable domain reads KAGVTQTPRYLIKTRGQQVTLSCSPISGHRSVSWYQQTPGQGLQFLFEYFSETQRNKGNFPGRFSGRQFSNSRSEMNVSTLELGDSALYLCASSFSGGRSYEQYFGPGTRLTVT.

The rearrangement links TRBV28 to TRBJ1-5, with D uncertain. CDR3 size: 13 residues. Deletions cut 6 bases from V and 0 bases from J, with 6 bases between. Germline CDR1 reads MDHEN; CDR2 reads SYDVKM. The CDR3 bases are TGTGCCAGCAGAACAAGTAGCAATCAGCCCCAGCATTTT. Translation gives CASRTSSNQPQHF.

V and J are TRBV4-2 and TRBJ1-3; possible D gene TRBD1, 6 bases. CDR3 length: 16 residues. Germline loops: CDR1 LGHNA, CDR2 YNFKEQ. Trimming shortened V by 2 bases and J by 1 base, and 12 bases separated the two germline ends. The CDR3 DNA reads as TGTGCCAGCAGCCAATTTTCAGGGGATTCTGGAAACACCATATATTTT. Residues: CASSQFSGDSGNTIYF.

The chain joins TRBV15 to TRBJ1-5, with TRBD1 as a possible D gene (5 bases). This CDR3 region has 15 residues. Germline V gene data show CDR1 as LNHNV and CDR2 as YYDKDF (reference sequence). V dropped 7 bases and J dropped 6 bases, with 19 bases sitting between them. The CDR3 protein is CATNGDGRQGQPQHF. The CDR3 DNA reads as TGTGCCACCAACGGAGATGGTCGTCAGGGTCAGCCCCAGCATTTT.

In this sample, this clone turned up once. V usage is TRBV4-3 and J usage is TRBJ2-7; possibly TRBD2 for D (7 bases). Deletions cut 5 bases from V and 2 bases from J, with 13 bases between. CDR1 and CDR2 (germline): LGHNA, YSLEER. The CDR3 length is 14 residues. Here the CDR3 DNA reads TGCGCCAGCAGCAAGGGGGGGCTTGCCTACGAGCAGTACTTC. Translating it yields CASSKGGLAYEQYF.

The V gene is TRBV27, the J gene TRBJ2-7, with TRBD1 matching over 8 bases. This CDR3 has 13 residues. The germline CDR1 and CDR2 sequences are MNHEY and SMNVEV (reference sequence). Trimming removed 5 bases from V and 1 base from J; junction bases left unmatched: 1. The CDR3 bases are TGTGCCAGCAGTGGACAGGGATCCTACGAGCAGTACTTC. Translated: CASSGQGSYEQYF.

This chain connects TRBV20-1 to TRBJ2-7; 7 bases align to TRBD1. CDR3 size: 11 residues. J gave up 6 bases and V 7 bases, and 6 bases lay outside the gene matches. Germline CDR1 and CDR2: DFQATT and SNEGSKA (reference sequence). The CDR3 loop reads CSVKQGSEQYF. The DNA for the CDR3 is TGCAGTGTTAAACAGGGGTCCGAGCAGTACTTC.

This chain joins TRBV6-1 and TRBJ1-5; a possible D gene is TRBD1 (5 bases). Trimming pared 6 bases from V and 5 bases from J, leaving 11 bases between. This CDR3 has 13 amino acids. CDR1 is MNHNS and CDR2 is SASEGT in the germline V gene. The CDR3 loop is CASRQGSYQPQHF. CDR3 nucleotides: TGTGCCAGCAGGCAGGGAAGCTATCAGCCCCAGCATTTT.

There are a few counts of this clone. The gene calls are TRBV5-8 and TRBJ2-7; D may be TRBD1 (5 bases). CDR3 length: 15 amino acids. Trimming cost V 3 bases and J 0 bases, with 13 bases left between them. In germline, CDR1 is SGHTS, CDR2 YDEGEE. DNA for the CDR3: TGTGCCAGCAGCTACCGGACATTTAGCTCCTACGAGCAGTACTTC. This codes for CASSYRTFSSYEQYF.

The rearrangement links TRBV11-2 to TRBJ2-7, with TRBD2 identical over 11 bases. CDR3 length: 15 residues. J was trimmed by 5 bases and V by 6 bases; bases with no gene match: 9. CDR1 is SGHAT, CDR2 FQNNGV, per germline. In DNA form, the CDR3 reads TGTGCCAGCAGTTATAGCGGGAGGGCCTTCCACGAGCAGTACTTC. It codes for CASSYSGRAFHEQYF.

The V call is TRBV6-5, the J call TRBJ1-1, with D uncertain. This CDR3 comprises 14 residues. V gave up 4 bases and J gave up 1 base, with 10 bases separating them. Germline CDR1 is MNHEY and CDR2 is SVGAGI. The DNA for the CDR3 is TGTGCCAGCAGTTTCTCCACAGAGAACACTGAAGCTTTCTTT. Protein: CASSFSTENTEAFF.

The chain recombines TRBV5-6 with TRBJ2-5, with TRBD2 as a possible D gene (5 bases). The germline V and J ends were trimmed by 6 bases and 5 bases, with 17 bases remaining between them. This CDR3 comprises 14 residues. Germline V gene data show CDR1 as SGHDT and CDR2 as YYEEEE. The CDR3 bases are TGTGCCAGCACCTCTGTCGGGGTGAGGGAGACCCAGTACTTC. Amino acids: CASTSVGVRETQYF.

V and J are TRBV15 and TRBJ2-2, with TRBD2 matching over 10 bases. The CDR3 consists of 16 residues. Germline CDR1 is LNHNV and CDR2 is YYDKDF (reference sequence). Unmatched junction bases numbered 8, after V lost 4 bases and J lost 6 bases. The CDR3 nucleotides read TGTGCCACCAGCACCCTAGCGGGAGTACCCTCCGGGGAGCTGTTTTTT. Translation: CATSTLAGVPSGELFF.

Concerning this clone itself: This specimen includes other DNA sequences encoding the same CDR3. V usage is TRBV5-1 and J usage is TRBJ2-1; the match to TRBD2 covers 9 bases. V was pared by 2 bases and J by 6 bases, with 6 bases of the junction left unmatched. The CDR3 has 15 residues. The V gene's germline CDR1 is SGHRS and CDR2 YFSETQ. The CDR3 DNA follows: TGCGCCAGCAGCTTTGTTCTAGCGGGATCCAATGAGCAGTTCTTC. It is translated as CASSFVLAGSNEQFF.

CDR3 sequence: CASGGGSTEAFF. CDR3 sequence (DNA): TGTGCCAGCGGCGGTGGTAGCACTGAAGCTTTCTTT. The chain links TRBV6-6 to TRBJ1-1; no clear D gene. The V gene lost 8 bases and the J gene lost 4 bases, with 11 bases spanning the gap. The CDR3 extends over 12 amino acids. Germline CDR1 and CDR2: MNHNY and SVGAGI (reference sequence).

J is TRBJ2-3 and V is TRBV5-4; 9 nucleotides line up with TRBD2. Germline V gene data show CDR1 as SGHNT and CDR2 as YYREEE (reference sequence). The junction had 16 bases not matched to a gene; V was cut back by 3 bases and J by 5 bases. This CDR3 comprises 18 residues. CDR3 amino acids: CASSWAGVAGATRDTQYF. In DNA form, the CDR3 reads TGTGCCAGCAGCTGGGCCGGGGTAGCGGGAGCAACCCGAGATACGCAGTATTTT.

The rearrangement joins TRBV5-4 to TRBJ2-3; 7 bases are shared with TRBD2. The CDR3 totals 15 residues. Germline CDR1 and CDR2: SGHNT and YYREEE (reference sequence). J gave up 0 bases and V 4 bases, and 5 bases lay outside the gene matches. CDR3 bases: TGTGCCAGCAGCCTTAGCGGGCCCAGCACAGATACGCAGTATTTT. It is translated as CASSLSGPSTDTQYF.

The rearrangement uses TRBV5-1 and TRBJ2-1; a possible D gene is TRBD1 (6 bases). The length of the CDR3 is 15 residues. CDR1 and CDR2 from the germline V gene are SGHRS and YFSETQ. Trimming shortened V by 4 bases and J by 3 bases, and 14 bases separated the two germline ends. This chain's CDR3 is CASSGGQTIYNEQFF. CDR3 in DNA: TGCGCCAGCAGCGGGGGCCAGACGATCTACAATGAGCAGTTCTTC.

The V gene is TRBV18, the J gene TRBJ2-7, with D unclear. Per germline, CDR1 KGHSH and CDR2 LQKENI. The CDR3 consists of 15 residues. Trimming left V 5 bases short and J 3 bases short, with 17 bases between. The CDR3 DNA reads TGTGCCAGCTCAAACGACAATATAGGATTCTACGAGCAGTACTTC. Encoded protein: CASSNDNIGFYEQYF. Based on the CDR3 plus reference TRBV18 and TRBJ2-7, the full variable domain is NAGVMQNPRHLVRRRGQEARLRCSPMKGHSHVYWYRQLPEEGLKFMVYLQKENIIDESGMPKERFSAEFPKEGPSILRIQQVVRGDSAAYFCASSNDNIGFYEQYFGPGTRLTVT.

This clone was counted between two and nine times. The rearrangement uses TRBV7-2 and TRBJ2-1; D ambiguous. V lost 2 bases to trimming and J lost 6 bases, with 5 bases between them. CDR3 size: 12 residues. Germline V lookup: CDR1 SGHTA, CDR2 FQGNSA. The CDR3 region is CASSLLLNEQFF. CDR3 DNA sequence: TGTGCCAGCAGCTTACTCCTCAATGAGCAGTTCTTC.

The chain recombines TRBV30 with TRBJ2-7, with 11 bases identical to TRBD2. With V trimmed by 3 bases and J by 0 bases, 4 bases remained unmatched. CDR1 is GTSNPN and CDR2 is SVGIG in the germline V gene (reference sequence). This CDR3 is 15 amino acids long. The CDR3 nucleotides are TGTGCCTGGAGCGGACTAGCGGGCTACTCCTACGAGCAGTACTTC. Translation: CAWSGLAGYSYEQYF.

The chain has TRBV6-1 and TRBJ2-3; maybe TRBD1 (6 bases). Per germline, CDR1 MNHNS and CDR2 SASEGT. The germline V and J ends were trimmed by 6 bases and 14 bases, with 18 bases remaining between them. CDR3 length: 12 amino acids. Here the CDR3 DNA reads TGTGCCAGCAGCACTGGGGGCGGTCCGTCGTATTTT. Translating gives CASSTGGGPSYF.